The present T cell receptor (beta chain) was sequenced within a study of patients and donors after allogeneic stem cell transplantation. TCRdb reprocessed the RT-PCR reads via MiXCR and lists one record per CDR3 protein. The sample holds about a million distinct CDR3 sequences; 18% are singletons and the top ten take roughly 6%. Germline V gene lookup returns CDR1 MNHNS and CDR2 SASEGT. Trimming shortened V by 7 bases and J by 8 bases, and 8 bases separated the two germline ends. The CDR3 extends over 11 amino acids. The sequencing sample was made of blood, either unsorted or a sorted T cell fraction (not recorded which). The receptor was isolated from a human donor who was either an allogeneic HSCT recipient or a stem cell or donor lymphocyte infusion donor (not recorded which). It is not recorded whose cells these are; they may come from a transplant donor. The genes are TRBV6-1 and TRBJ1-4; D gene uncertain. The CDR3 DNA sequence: TGTGCCAGCACCTTCCGGGAAAAACTGTTTTTT. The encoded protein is CASTFREKLFF.